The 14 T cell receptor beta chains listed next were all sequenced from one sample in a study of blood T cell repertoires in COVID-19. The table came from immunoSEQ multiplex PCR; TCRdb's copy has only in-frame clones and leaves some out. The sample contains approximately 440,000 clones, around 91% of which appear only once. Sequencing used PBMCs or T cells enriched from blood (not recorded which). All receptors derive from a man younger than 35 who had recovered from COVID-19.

For the CDR3, the DNA is TGTGCCAGCAGCTCCTTTTCCAGGGTACCCAATCAGCCCCAGCATTTT. Translation gives CASSSFSRVPNQPQHF. V is TRBV6-6 and J is TRBJ1-5; D is perhaps TRBD1 (5 bases). The CDR3 spans 16 residues. V lost 6 bases and J 3 bases, leaving 18 bases between the germline ends. Germline values: CDR1 MNHNY, CDR2 SVGAGI (reference sequence).

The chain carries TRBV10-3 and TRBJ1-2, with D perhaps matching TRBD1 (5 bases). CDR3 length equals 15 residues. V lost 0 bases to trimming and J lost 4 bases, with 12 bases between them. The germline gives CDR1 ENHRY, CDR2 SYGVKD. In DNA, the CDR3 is TGTGCCATCAGTGAGTCCCGGACGGACACCTATGGCTACACCTTC. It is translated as CAISESRTDTYGYTF.

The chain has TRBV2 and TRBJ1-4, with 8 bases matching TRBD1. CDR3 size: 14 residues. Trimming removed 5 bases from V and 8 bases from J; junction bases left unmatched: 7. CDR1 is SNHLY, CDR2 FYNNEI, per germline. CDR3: CASSTDRVREKLFF. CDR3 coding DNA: TGTGCCAGCAGTACGGACAGGGTCCGGGAAAAACTGTTTTTT.

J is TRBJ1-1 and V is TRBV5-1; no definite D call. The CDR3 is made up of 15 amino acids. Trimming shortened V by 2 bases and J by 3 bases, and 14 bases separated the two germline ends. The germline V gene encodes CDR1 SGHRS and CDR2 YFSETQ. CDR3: CASSLQLAGYTEAFF. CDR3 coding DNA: TGCGCCAGCAGCTTACAACTCGCGGGTTACACTGAAGCTTTCTTT.

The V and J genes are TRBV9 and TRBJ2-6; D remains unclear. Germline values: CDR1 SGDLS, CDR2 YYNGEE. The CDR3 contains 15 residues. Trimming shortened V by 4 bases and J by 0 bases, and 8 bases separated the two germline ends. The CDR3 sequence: CASSSTASGANVLTF. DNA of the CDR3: TGTGCCAGCAGCTCCACAGCCTCTGGGGCCAACGTCCTGACTTTC.

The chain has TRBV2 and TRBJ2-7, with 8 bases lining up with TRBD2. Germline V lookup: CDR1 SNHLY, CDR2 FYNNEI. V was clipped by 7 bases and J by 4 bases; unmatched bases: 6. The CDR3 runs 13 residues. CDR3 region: CASKAGGSYEQYF. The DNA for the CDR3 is TGTGCCAGCAAGGCGGGAGGATCATACGAGCAGTACTTC.

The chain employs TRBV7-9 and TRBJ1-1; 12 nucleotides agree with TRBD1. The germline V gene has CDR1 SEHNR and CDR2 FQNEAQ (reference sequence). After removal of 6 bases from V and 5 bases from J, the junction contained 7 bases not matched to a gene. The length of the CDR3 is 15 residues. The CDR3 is CASRPGGQGATEAFF. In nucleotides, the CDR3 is TGTGCCAGCAGGCCTGGGGGACAGGGGGCGACTGAAGCTTTCTTT.

The CDR3 region is CASSYSRQGRSYGYTF. The CDR3 DNA reads TGTGCCAGCAGTTACTCGAGACAGGGGCGCAGCTATGGCTACACCTTC. The chain recombines TRBV6-5 with TRBJ1-2; 8 bases are a match to TRBD1. With 0 bases clipped from V and 4 bases from J, the junction kept 7 bases outside the gene matches. Germline CDR1 and CDR2: MNHEY and SVGAGI. The length of the CDR3 is 16 residues.

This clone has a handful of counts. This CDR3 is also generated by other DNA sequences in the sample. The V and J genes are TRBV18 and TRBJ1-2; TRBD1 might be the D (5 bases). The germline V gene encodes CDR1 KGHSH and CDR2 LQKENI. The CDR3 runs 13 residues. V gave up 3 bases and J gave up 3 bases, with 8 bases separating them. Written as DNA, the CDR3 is TGTGCCAGCTCACCGGGGCAGGACTATGGCTACACCTTC. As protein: CASSPGQDYGYTF.

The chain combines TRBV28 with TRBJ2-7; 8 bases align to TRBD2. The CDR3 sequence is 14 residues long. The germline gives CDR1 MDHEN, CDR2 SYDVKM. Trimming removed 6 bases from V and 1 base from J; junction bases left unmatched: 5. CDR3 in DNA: TGTGCCAGCAGCGTGACTAGCGAGTCCTACGAGCAGTACTTC. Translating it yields CASSVTSESYEQYF. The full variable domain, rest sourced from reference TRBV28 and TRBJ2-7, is DVKVTQSSRYLVKRTGEKVFLECVQDMDHENMFWYRQDPGLGLRLIYFSYDVKMKEKGDIPEGYSVSREKKERFSLILESASTNQTSMYLCASSVTSESYEQYFGPGTRLTVT.

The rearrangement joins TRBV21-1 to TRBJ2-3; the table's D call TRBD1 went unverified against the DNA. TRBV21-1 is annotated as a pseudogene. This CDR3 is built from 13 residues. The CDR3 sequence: CARKGQGTDTQYF. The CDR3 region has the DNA TGTGCCCGGAAGGGACAGGGAACAGATACGCAGTATTTT.

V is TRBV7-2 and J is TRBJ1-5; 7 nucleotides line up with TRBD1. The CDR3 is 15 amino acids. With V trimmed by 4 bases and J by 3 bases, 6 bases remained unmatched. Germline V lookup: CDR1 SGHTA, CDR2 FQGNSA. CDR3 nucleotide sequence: TGTGCCAGCAGCTACCGGGACAGAGACAATCAGCCCCAGCATTTT. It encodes CASSYRDRDNQPQHF.

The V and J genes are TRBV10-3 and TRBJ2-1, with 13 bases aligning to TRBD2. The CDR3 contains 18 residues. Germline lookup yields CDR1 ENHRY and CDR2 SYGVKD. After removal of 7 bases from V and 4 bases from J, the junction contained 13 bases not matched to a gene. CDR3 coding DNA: TGTGCCATCATGGGACTAGCGGGATCAATGTCAAATTACAATGAGCAGTTCTTC. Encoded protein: CAIMGLAGSMSNYNEQFF.

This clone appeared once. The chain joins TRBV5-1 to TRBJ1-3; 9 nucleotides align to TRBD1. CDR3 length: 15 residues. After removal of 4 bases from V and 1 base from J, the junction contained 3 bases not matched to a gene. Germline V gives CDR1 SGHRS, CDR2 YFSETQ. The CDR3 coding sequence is TGCGCCAGCAGCCCGGGGACAGGGTCTGGAAACACCATATATTTT. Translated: CASSPGTGSGNTIYF.